Detailed here is one T cell receptor beta chain. What it binds is unknown. This sample is drawn from a study of cytotoxic CD8 clonotypes in ibrutinib-treated CLL. Across the whole study: Complete response was seen in 2 patients and partial in some 25; approximately 12 progressed and around 14 stayed remitted after a median about six years. There were, on average, approximately 260,000 productive templates and 90,000 to 95,000 productive rearrangements per sample.

Trimming shortened V by 6 bases and J by 0 bases, and 12 bases separated the two germline ends. The CDR3 length is 15 residues. Germline assignment: CDR1 MNHEY and CDR2 SVGAGI. This table comes from immunoSEQ multiplex PCR, and its TCRdb copy is limited to in-frame clones, with some not included. The top ten clones hold over 15% of a sample with 30,000 to 40,000 clones, nearly 50% of them seen once. The study, taken as a whole, reports: At progression, clonality fell back toward baseline after rising at ibrutinib response.

Specimen: PBMCs, collected before ibrutinib treatment. The chain is built from TRBV6-5 and TRBJ1-3; no clear D gene. The origin of this receptor is a human donor with chronic lymphocytic leukemia. CDR3 DNA sequence: TGTGCCAGCAGCCGCGCGGTTCGCTCTGGAAACACCATATATTTT. Protein product: CASSRAVRSGNTIYF.